A single sample is the source of the 31 T cell receptor beta chains below, sequenced in a study of shared clonotypes between healthy human individuals. Only CD45RO-negative cells positively selected for CCR7 counted as naive CD8 cells, so terminally differentiated effector memory CD45RA+ cells were excluded. Assay used: immunoSEQ multiplex PCR; TCRdb lists only in-frame clones, some missing. The table includes 760,000 or so clones, 90% to 97% detected once. Input material: naive CD8+ T cells sorted from blood. Receptors were obtained from a man in his thirties or forties in good health.

This chain connects TRBV9 to TRBJ2-1; no clear D. V lost 9 bases to trimming and J lost 12 bases, with 10 bases between them. The CDR3 extends over 9 amino acids. Germline CDR1 and CDR2: SGDLS and YYNGEE. The CDR3 nucleotides read TGTGCCACCGGCGATCCGCAGTTCTTC. It is translated as CATGDPQFF.

The sample holds one count of this clone. The chain links TRBV4-1 to TRBJ2-5; TRBD2 matches 7 bases. CDR3 length equals 15 residues. Germline assignment: CDR1 MGHRA and CDR2 YSYEKL. Trimming removed 1 base from V and 1 base from J; junction bases left unmatched: 3. The chain's CDR3 is CASSQAQRGQETQYF. CDR3 nucleotide sequence: TGCGCCAGCAGCCAAGCCCAGCGGGGCCAAGAGACCCAGTACTTC.

V is TRBV29-1 and J is TRBJ1-2; no firm D call. Trimming removed 4 bases at V and 2 bases at J, with 14 bases between. Germline assignment: CDR1 SQVTM and CDR2 ANQGSEA. The CDR3 is 14 residues long. The CDR3 nucleotides read TGCAGCGTTGGTGAAGGCAGGAGAAACTATGGCTACACCTTC. It is translated as CSVGEGRRNYGYTF.

The chain employs TRBV2 and TRBJ1-4, with 7 bases matching TRBD1. With V trimmed by 6 bases and J by 8 bases, 12 bases remained unmatched. The CDR3 consists of 15 residues. CDR1 is SNHLY, CDR2 FYNNEI, per germline. In DNA form, the CDR3 reads TGTGCCAGCAGCGACATCCCAGGGGGTTGGGAAAAACTGTTTTTT. Its protein product is CASSDIPGGWEKLFF.

This clone was counted only a few times. The CDR3 coding sequence is TGTGCCAGCATGATGCGACTAGCGGGAGGGGGGAATGAGCAGTTCTTC. Its translation: CASMMRLAGGGNEQFF. The chain recombines TRBV2 with TRBJ2-1, with 14 nucleotides matching TRBD2. There are 16 residues in the CDR3. J lost 7 bases, V lost 7 bases, and 9 bases had no gene match. Germline CDR1 reads SNHLY; CDR2 reads FYNNEI.

The V call is TRBV28, the J call TRBJ2-3; 11 bases agree with TRBD2. The germline V gene has CDR1 MDHEN and CDR2 SYDVKM. This CDR3 region has 19 residues. The V gene end was trimmed by 4 bases and the J gene end by 2 bases; junction bases not matched to a gene: 14. In nucleotides, the CDR3 is TGTGCCAGCAGTTCAGCCGGGACTAGCGGAAGAACTCACACAGATACGCAGTATTTT. Translation gives CASSSAGTSGRTHTDTQYF.

V is TRBV5-6 and J is TRBJ2-7; 8 bases line up with TRBD2. V shed 4 bases, J shed 2 bases, and the junction held 8 bases outside the gene matches. Germline V CDR1 and CDR2: SGHDT, YYEEEE. This CDR3 is 15 amino acids long. CDR3 bases: TGTGCCAGCAGCCCCGCAGCGGGAGCCCCCTACGAGCAGTACTTC. It yields the protein CASSPAAGAPYEQYF.

The chain combines TRBV6-6 with TRBJ2-7; D perhaps matches TRBD2 (6 bases). Germline CDR1 MNHNY, CDR2 SVGAGI (reference sequence). The ends were cut back, 2 bases at V and 3 bases at J, with 14 bases in the middle. The length of the CDR3 is 15 residues. The CDR3 sequence is CASSYVASAGYEQYF. CDR3 in DNA: TGTGCCAGCAGTTACGTTGCTAGCGCTGGCTACGAGCAGTACTTC.

As DNA, the CDR3 is TGTGCCAGCAGTGAAACGGACTCAGCTAACTATGGCTACACCTTC. Amino acids: CASSETDSANYGYTF. V usage is TRBV6-1 and J usage is TRBJ1-2; D call uncertain. This CDR3 region has 15 residues. Germline V gene lookup returns CDR1 MNHNS and CDR2 SASEGT. V lost 2 bases to trimming and J lost 0 bases, with 10 bases between them.

Notes on this clone: The sample holds other DNA sequences that translate to the same CDR3. The V and J genes are TRBV27 and TRBJ2-7; the D gene is possibly TRBD1 (5 bases). V lost 4 bases, J lost 1 base, and 8 bases lay in between. CDR1 MNHEY and CDR2 SMNVEV come from the germline V gene (reference sequence). This CDR3 has 13 residues. CDR3 DNA: TGTGCCAGCAGTTCCAGGGTTTCCTACGAGCAGTACTTC. It is translated as CASSSRVSYEQYF.

CDR3 amino acids: CASSQEGRVGTDTQYF. The CDR3 DNA sequence: TGCGCCAGCAGCCAAGAAGGGAGGGTTGGGACAGATACGCAGTATTTT. The rearrangement uses TRBV4-1 and TRBJ2-3; 7 bases fit TRBD2. Trimming at V came to 0 bases and at J to 3 bases, leaving 6 bases not matched to a gene. The CDR3 extends over 16 amino acids. In germline, CDR1 is MGHRA, CDR2 YSYEKL.

The DNA for the CDR3 is TGTGCCAGCAGCCCGACAGCCTACGAGCAGTACTTC. Translating gives CASSPTAYEQYF. The chain uses TRBV7-9 and TRBJ2-7; a possible D gene is TRBD1 (5 bases). V was trimmed by 5 bases and J by 2 bases, leaving 7 bases between them. CDR1 and CDR2 (germline): SEHNR, FQNEAQ (reference sequence). There are 12 residues in the CDR3.

V usage is TRBV2 and J usage is TRBJ2-3; D remains ambiguous. Trimming cost V 7 bases and J 2 bases, with 16 bases left between them. The CDR3 extends over 15 amino acids. Germline CDR1 reads SNHLY; CDR2 reads FYNNEI. In DNA, the CDR3 is TGTGCCAGCATTCAAGGGCCCAAGCTCACAGATACGCAGTATTTT. This encodes CASIQGPKLTDTQYF. The full variable domain, with the rest looked up from reference TRBV2 and TRBJ2-3, is EPEVTQTPSHQVTQMGQEVILRCVPISNHLYFYWYRQILGQKVEFLVSFYNNEISEKSEIFDDQFSVERPDGSNFTLKIRSTKLEDSAMYFCASIQGPKLTDTQYFGPGTRLTVL.

As for this clone: The sample contains more than one DNA sequence encoding this CDR3. The chain couples TRBV7-9 to TRBJ2-7; D gene ambiguous. Per the germline V gene, CDR1 is SEHNR and CDR2 is FQNEAQ (reference sequence). V was pared by 4 bases and J by 1 base, with 8 bases between. This CDR3 contains 13 residues. CDR3 DNA sequence: TGTGCCAGCAGCTCGACGGTGTCCTACGAGCAGTACTTC. Translated, it gives CASSSTVSYEQYF.

The chain is built from TRBV11-3 and TRBJ2-3, with D perhaps matching TRBD1 (6 bases). The CDR3 totals 14 residues. The V gene lost 6 bases and the J gene lost 6 bases, with 16 bases spanning the gap. The germline V gene has CDR1 SGHNT and CDR2 YENEEA. CDR3 nucleotides: TGTGCCAGCAGTCAAAGGACAGTACCGGATACGCAGTATTTT. It translates to CASSQRTVPDTQYF.

The genes are TRBV6-5 and TRBJ1-1, with D maybe TRBD1 (5 bases). Germline CDR1 is MNHEY and CDR2 is SVGAGI. The V end lost 4 bases, the J end lost 2 bases, and 11 bases lay between the germline ends. The CDR3 is 14 amino acids. CDR3 DNA: TGTGCCAGCAGTTTTGACAGTCCAAACACTGAAGCTTTCTTT. The encoded protein is CASSFDSPNTEAFF.

CDR3 DNA sequence: TGTGCCAGCAGAGCGGGAGAGAGGTACGAGCAGTACTTC. Protein sequence: CASRAGERYEQYF. The chain joins TRBV7-9 to TRBJ2-7; the match to TRBD2 covers 8 bases. The CDR3 extends over 13 amino acids. From germline, CDR1 is SEHNR and CDR2 FQNEAQ (reference sequence). Unmatched junction bases numbered 5, after V lost 6 bases and J lost 4 bases.

The CDR3 reads CASSLAGGQRETQYF. In nucleotides, the CDR3 is TGCGCCAGCAGCTTGGCCGGAGGACAGCGAGAGACCCAGTACTTC. The chain joins TRBV5-1 to TRBJ2-5; tentatively, D is TRBD1 (6 bases). The CDR3 has 15 amino acids. V was shortened by 0 bases and J by 4 bases, with 13 bases between the two germline ends. Germline V lookup: CDR1 SGHRS, CDR2 YFSETQ.

This chain links TRBV5-6 with TRBJ1-1; weak D call: TRBD1 (6 bases). In germline, CDR1 is SGHDT, CDR2 YYEEEE. Trimming shortened V by 3 bases and J by 0 bases, and 12 bases separated the two germline ends. The CDR3 length is 15 residues. CDR3: CASSYGGDMNTEAFF. The CDR3 nucleotides read TGTGCCAGCAGCTACGGAGGGGACATGAACACTGAAGCTTTCTTT.

The chain combines TRBV19 with TRBJ2-2; TRBD1 matches at 7 bases. The CDR3 consists of 16 residues. With V trimmed by 0 bases and J by 7 bases, 8 bases remained unmatched. From germline, CDR1 is LNHDA and CDR2 SQIVND (reference sequence). This CDR3 is CASSIDHRGRGGELFF. The CDR3 nucleotides are TGTGCCAGTAGTATAGACCACAGGGGACGTGGCGGGGAGCTGTTTTTT.

This clone has just one count. The J gene is TRBJ2-1, the V gene TRBV2; 13 nucleotides align to TRBD2. J lost 7 bases, V lost 8 bases, and 5 bases had no gene match. The V gene's germline CDR1 is SNHLY and CDR2 FYNNEI. CDR3 length equals 14 residues. This chain's CDR3 is CASRTSGGNNEQFF. In DNA, the CDR3 is TGTGCCAGCCGGACTAGCGGGGGCAATAATGAGCAGTTCTTC.

The rearrangement uses TRBV5-1 and TRBJ2-3, with D uncertain. The germline CDR1 and CDR2 sequences are SGHRS and YFSETQ. The CDR3 loop spans 12 amino acids. V dropped 4 bases and J dropped 5 bases, with 8 bases sitting between them. The CDR3 DNA reads as TGCGCCAGCAGCCTCCGGATAGATACGCAGTATTTT. Its protein is CASSLRIDTQYF.

The chain carries TRBV29-1 and TRBJ1-3, with unresolved D. CDR3 length: 16 residues. Per germline, CDR1 SQVTM and CDR2 ANQGSEA. V lost 6 bases and J lost 4, with 22 bases in between. Here the CDR3 reads CSVRQAESGLGNTIYF. In DNA form, the CDR3 reads TGCAGCGTCCGGCAGGCAGAGAGCGGACTAGGAAACACCATATATTTT. The entire variable domain, with the rest obtained from reference TRBV29-1 and TRBJ1-3, is as follows: SAVISQKPSRDICQRGTSLTIQCQVDSQVTMMFWYRQQPGQSLTLIATANQGSEATYESGFVIDKFPISRPNLTFSTLTVSNMSPEDSSIYLCSVRQAESGLGNTIYFGEGSWLTVV.

The rearrangement uses TRBV19 and TRBJ2-1; D is ambiguous. V was shortened by 5 bases and J by 0 bases, with 14 bases between the two germline ends. The CDR3 loop spans 16 amino acids. Germline-derived CDR1 and CDR2 are LNHDA and SQIVND (reference sequence). CDR3 sequence (DNA): TGTGCCAGTAGTTGGCAACTCTCCGACTCCTACAATGAGCAGTTCTTC. Translating it yields CASSWQLSDSYNEQFF. The full variable domain, with the rest looked up from reference TRBV19 and TRBJ2-1, is DGGITQSPKYLFRKEGQNVTLSCEQNLNHDAMYWYRQDPGQGLRLIYYSQIVNDFQKGDIAEGYSVSREKKESFPLTVTSAQKNPTAFYLCASSWQLSDSYNEQFFGPGTRLTVL.

The chain recombines TRBV2 with TRBJ2-7, with 7 nucleotides matching TRBD1. CDR3 length: 12 amino acids. The germline V gene has CDR1 SNHLY and CDR2 FYNNEI. Trimming at V came to 7 bases and at J to 0 bases, leaving 0 bases not matched to a gene. The chain's CDR3 is CASNRGSYEQYF. CDR3 nucleotide sequence: TGTGCCAGCAACAGGGGCTCCTACGAGCAGTACTTC.

The genes are TRBV2 and TRBJ2-7; 12 nucleotides line up with TRBD1. The CDR3 is 14 amino acids. V was pared by 8 bases and J by 6 bases, with 8 bases of the junction left unmatched. Germline assignment: CDR1 SNHLY and CDR2 FYNNEI. CDR3 DNA sequence: TGTGCCAGCGGGGACAGGGGGCCCTCCGCCGAGCAGTACTTC. As protein: CASGDRGPSAEQYF.

The rearrangement links TRBV7-3 to TRBJ2-1; TRBD2 agrees at 9 bases. The germline V gene encodes CDR1 SGHTA and CDR2 FQGTGA. The CDR3 has 15 amino acids. V lost 4 bases to trimming and J lost 4 bases; unmatched junction nucleotides: 5. The CDR3 coding sequence is TGTGCCAGCAGCTGGGCGGGAGGGCTTTACAATGAGCAGTTCTTC. It is translated as CASSWAGGLYNEQFF.

The rearrangement uses TRBV7-8 and TRBJ2-7, with 9 nucleotides matching TRBD1. The J segment lost 5 bases and the V segment lost 8 bases, leaving 13 bases of the junction unmatched. Germline V gives CDR1 SGHVS, CDR2 FQNEAQ. This CDR3 spans 15 amino acids. This CDR3 reads CASLSPGQGFNEQYF. Written as DNA, the CDR3 is TGTGCCAGCCTCTCACCGGGACAGGGATTCAACGAGCAGTACTTC.

This sequence joins TRBV7-9 and TRBJ1-2, with D unclear. Germline lookup yields CDR1 SEHNR and CDR2 FQNEAQ (reference sequence). There are 17 residues in the CDR3. V lost 2 bases to trimming and J lost 5 bases, with 21 bases between them. In DNA form, the CDR3 reads TGTGCCAGCAGCTTATTTCCGGACGCCCGACGTGGGTATGGCTACACCTTC. This codes for CASSLFPDARRGYGYTF. The entire variable domain, with the rest obtained from reference TRBV7-9 and TRBJ1-2, is as follows: DTGVSQNPRHKITKRGQNVTFRCDPISEHNRLYWYRQTLGQGPEFLTYFQNEAQLEKSRLLSDRFSAERPKGSFSTLEIQRTEQGDSAMYLCASSLFPDARRGYGYTFGSGTRLTVV.

The DNA for the CDR3 is TGTGCCAGCAGCAAAGGGGGTCTCAATCAGCCCCAGCATTTT. This translates into CASSKGGLNQPQHF. This sequence joins TRBV21-1 and TRBJ1-5. TRBV21-1 is marked as a pseudogene. This CDR3 is 14 amino acids long.

The chain links TRBV6-5 to TRBJ2-5, with TRBD2 identical over 9 bases. The CDR3 runs 15 residues. V dropped 6 bases and J dropped 5; count of bases not matched to a gene: 10. In germline, CDR1 is MNHEY, CDR2 SVGAGI. Here the CDR3 reads CASRNIAGAEETQYF. CDR3 DNA: TGTGCCAGCAGGAACATAGCGGGAGCGGAGGAGACCCAGTACTTC.